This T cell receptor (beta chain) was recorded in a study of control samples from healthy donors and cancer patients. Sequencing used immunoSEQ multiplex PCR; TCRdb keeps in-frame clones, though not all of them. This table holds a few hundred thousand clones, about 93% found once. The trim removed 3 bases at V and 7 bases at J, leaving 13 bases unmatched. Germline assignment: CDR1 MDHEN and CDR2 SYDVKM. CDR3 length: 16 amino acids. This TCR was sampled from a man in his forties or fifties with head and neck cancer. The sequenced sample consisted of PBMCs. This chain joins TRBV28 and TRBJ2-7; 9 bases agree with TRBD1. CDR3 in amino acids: CASSLVSQGARGEQYF. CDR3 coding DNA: TGTGCCAGCAGTTTGGTCTCACAGGGGGCCAGGGGAGAGCAGTACTTC.